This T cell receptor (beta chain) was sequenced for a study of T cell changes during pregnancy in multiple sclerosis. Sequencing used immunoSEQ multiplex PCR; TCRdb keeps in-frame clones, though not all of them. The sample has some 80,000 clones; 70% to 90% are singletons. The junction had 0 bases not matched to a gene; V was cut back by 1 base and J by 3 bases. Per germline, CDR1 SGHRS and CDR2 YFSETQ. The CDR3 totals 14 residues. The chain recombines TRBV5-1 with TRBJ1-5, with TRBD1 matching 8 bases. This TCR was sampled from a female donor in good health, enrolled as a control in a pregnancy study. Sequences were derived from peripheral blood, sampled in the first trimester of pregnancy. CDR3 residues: CASSLQGANQPQHF. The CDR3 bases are TGCGCCAGCAGCTTGCAGGGGGCCAATCAGCCCCAGCATTTT.